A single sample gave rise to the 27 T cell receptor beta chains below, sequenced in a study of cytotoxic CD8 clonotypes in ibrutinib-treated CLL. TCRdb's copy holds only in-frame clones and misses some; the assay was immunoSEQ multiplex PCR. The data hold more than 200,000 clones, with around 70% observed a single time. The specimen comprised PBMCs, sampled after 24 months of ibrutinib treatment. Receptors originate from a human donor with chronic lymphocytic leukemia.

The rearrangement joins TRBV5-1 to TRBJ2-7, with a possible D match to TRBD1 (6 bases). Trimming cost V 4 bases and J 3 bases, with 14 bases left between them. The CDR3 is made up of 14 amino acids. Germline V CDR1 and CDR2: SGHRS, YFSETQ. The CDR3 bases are TGCGCCAGCAGCGCAACGGGACAAGACTACGAGCAGTACTTC. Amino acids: CASSATGQDYEQYF.

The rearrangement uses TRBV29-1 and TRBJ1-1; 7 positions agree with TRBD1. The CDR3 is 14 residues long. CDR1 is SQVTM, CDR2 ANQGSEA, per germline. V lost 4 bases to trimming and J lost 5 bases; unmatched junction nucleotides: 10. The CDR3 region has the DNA TGCAGCGTTGCAGGGGGAAGTGAAGCGACTGAAGCTTTCTTT. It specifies CSVAGGSEATEAFF.

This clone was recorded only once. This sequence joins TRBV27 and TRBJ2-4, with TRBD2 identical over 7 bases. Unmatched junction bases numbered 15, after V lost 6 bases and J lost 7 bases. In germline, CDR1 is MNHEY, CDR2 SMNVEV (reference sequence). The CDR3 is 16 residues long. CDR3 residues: CASSKNGLGGGNIQYF. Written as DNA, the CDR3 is TGTGCCAGCAGCAAAAACGGACTAGGTGGGGGGAACATTCAGTACTTC.

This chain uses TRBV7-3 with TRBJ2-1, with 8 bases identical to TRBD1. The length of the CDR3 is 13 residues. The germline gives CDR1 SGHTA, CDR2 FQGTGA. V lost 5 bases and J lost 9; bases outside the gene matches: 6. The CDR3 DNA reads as TGTGCCAGCAGCCCCGGACAGGGAGGTGAGCAGTTCTTC. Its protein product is CASSPGQGGEQFF.

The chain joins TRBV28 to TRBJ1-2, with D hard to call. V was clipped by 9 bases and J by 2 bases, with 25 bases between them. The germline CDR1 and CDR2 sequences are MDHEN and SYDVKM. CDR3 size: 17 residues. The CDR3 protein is CASASPDKATANYGYTF. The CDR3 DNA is TGTGCCAGTGCCTCCCCAGACAAGGCCACAGCCAACTATGGCTACACCTTC.

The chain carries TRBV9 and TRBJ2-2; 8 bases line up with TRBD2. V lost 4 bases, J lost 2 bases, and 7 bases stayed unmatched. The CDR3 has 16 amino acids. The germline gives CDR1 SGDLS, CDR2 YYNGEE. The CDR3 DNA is TGTGCCAGCAGCCCCCTCGGGAGGGACAACACCGGGGAGCTGTTTTTT. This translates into CASSPLGRDNTGELFF.

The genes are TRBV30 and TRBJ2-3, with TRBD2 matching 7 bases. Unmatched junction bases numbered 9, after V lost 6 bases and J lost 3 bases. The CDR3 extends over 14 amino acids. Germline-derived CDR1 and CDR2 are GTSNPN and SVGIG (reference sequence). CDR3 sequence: CACSRGGSTDTQYF. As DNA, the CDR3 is TGTGCCTGCTCCCGGGGCGGGAGTACAGATACGCAGTATTTT.

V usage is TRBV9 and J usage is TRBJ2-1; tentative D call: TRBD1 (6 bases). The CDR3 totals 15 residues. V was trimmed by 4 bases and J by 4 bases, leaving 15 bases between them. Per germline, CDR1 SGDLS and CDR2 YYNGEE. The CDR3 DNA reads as TGTGCCAGCAGCCCTAACGGACAGACTTACAATGAGCAGTTCTTC. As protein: CASSPNGQTYNEQFF.

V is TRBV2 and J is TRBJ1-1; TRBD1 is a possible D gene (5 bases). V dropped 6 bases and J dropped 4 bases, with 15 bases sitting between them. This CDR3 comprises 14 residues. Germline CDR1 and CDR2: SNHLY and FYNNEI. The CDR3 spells CASRGAPGTTEAFF. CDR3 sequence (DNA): TGTGCCAGCAGAGGGGCCCCCGGGACCACTGAAGCTTTCTTT.

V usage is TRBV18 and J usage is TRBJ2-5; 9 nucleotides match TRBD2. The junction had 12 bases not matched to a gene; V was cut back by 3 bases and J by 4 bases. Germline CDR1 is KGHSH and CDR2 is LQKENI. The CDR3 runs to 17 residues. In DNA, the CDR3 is TGTGCCAGCTCACCGGGAGTAGTAGCGGGAGTAGGAGAGACCCAGTACTTC. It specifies CASSPGVVAGVGETQYF. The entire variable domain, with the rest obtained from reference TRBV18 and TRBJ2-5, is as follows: NAGVMQNPRHLVRRRGQEARLRCSPMKGHSHVYWYRQLPEEGLKFMVYLQKENIIDESGMPKERFSAEFPKEGPSILRIQQVVRGDSAAYFCASSPGVVAGVGETQYFGPGTRLLVL.

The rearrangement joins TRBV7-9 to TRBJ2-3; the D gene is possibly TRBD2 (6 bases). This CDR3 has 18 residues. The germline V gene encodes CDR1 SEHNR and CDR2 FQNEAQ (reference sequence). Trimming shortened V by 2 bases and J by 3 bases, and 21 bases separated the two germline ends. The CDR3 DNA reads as TGTGCCAGCAGCTTACCAACCCGAGGAGCGGGTACTACAGATACGCAGTATTTT. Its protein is CASSLPTRGAGTTDTQYF.

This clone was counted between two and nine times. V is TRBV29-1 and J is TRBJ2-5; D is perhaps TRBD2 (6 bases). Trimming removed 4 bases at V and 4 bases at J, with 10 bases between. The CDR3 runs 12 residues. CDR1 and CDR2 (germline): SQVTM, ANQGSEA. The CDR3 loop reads CSVVLGGETQYF. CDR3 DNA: TGCAGCGTTGTGTTGGGGGGAGAGACCCAGTACTTC.

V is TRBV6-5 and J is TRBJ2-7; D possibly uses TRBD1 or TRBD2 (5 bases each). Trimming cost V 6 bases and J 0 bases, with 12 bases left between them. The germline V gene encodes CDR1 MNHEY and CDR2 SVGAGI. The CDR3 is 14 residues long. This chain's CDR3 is CASSQGPLSYEQYF. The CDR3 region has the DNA TGTGCCAGCAGCCAGGGACCGCTCTCCTACGAGCAGTACTTC.

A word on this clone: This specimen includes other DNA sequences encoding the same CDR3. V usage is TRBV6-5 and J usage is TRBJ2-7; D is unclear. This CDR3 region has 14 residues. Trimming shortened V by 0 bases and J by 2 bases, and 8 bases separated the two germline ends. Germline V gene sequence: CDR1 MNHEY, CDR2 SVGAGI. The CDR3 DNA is TGTGCCAGCAGTTACTCTCAGGCGACCTACGAGCAGTACTTC. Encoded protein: CASSYSQATYEQYF.

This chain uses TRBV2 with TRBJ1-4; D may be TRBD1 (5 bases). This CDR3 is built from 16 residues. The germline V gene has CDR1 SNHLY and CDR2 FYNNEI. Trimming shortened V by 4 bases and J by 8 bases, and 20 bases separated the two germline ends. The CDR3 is CASSGFQLKTGEKLFF. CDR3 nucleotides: TGTGCCAGCAGTGGCTTTCAACTTAAAACAGGCGAAAAACTGTTTTTT.

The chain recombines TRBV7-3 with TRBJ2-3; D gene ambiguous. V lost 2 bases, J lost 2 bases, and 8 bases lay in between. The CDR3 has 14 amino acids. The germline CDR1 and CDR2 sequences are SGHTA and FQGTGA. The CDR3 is CASSLVSHTDTQYF. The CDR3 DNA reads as TGTGCCAGCAGCTTAGTATCCCACACAGATACGCAGTATTTT. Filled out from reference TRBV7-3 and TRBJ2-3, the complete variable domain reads GAGVSQTPSNKVTEKGKYVELRCDPISGHTALYWYRQSLGQGPEFLIYFQGTGAADDSGLPNDRFFAVRPEGSVSTLKIQRTERGDSAVYLCASSLVSHTDTQYFGPGTRLTVL.

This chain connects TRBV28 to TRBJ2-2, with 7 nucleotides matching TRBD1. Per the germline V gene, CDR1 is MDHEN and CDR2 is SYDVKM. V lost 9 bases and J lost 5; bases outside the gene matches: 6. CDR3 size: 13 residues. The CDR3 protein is CASRQGLTGELFF. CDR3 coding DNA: TGTGCCAGTCGACAGGGCTTAACCGGGGAGCTGTTTTTT.

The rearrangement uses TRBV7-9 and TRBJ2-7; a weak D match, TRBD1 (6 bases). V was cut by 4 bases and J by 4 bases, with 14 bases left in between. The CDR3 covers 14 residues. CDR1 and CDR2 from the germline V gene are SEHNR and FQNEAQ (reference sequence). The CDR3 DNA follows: TGTGCCAGCAGCTCACTAGAGGGGGTTTACGAGCAGTACTTC. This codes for CASSSLEGVYEQYF.

As DNA, the CDR3 is TGTGCCAGCAGCCAAGGAGGGACAGGGAACACTGAAGCTTTCTTT. As protein: CASSQGGTGNTEAFF. The genes are TRBV4-2 and TRBJ1-1; 8 bases are a match to TRBD1. The CDR3 length is 15 residues. With 1 base clipped from V and 1 base from J, the junction kept 2 bases outside the gene matches. Looked up from germline, CDR1 is LGHNA and CDR2 is YNFKEQ.

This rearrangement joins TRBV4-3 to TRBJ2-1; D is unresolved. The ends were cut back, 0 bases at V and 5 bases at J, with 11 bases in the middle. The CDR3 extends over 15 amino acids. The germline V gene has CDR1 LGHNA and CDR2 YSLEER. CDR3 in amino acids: CASSQDHLGHNEQFF. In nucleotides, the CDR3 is TGCGCCAGCAGCCAAGATCACCTGGGTCACAATGAGCAGTTCTTC.

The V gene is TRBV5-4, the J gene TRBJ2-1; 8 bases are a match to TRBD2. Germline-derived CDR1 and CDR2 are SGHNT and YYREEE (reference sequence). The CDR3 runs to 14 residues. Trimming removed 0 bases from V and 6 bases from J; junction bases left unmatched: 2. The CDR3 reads CASSLGTSSNEQFF. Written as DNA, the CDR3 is TGTGCCAGCAGCTTGGGGACTAGCTCCAATGAGCAGTTCTTC.

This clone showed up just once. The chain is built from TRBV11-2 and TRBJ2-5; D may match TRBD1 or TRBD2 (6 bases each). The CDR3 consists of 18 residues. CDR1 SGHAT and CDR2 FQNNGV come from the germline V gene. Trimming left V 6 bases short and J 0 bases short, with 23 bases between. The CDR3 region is CASSPIESLGGYQETQYF. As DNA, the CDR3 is TGTGCCAGCAGTCCTATCGAATCTTTGGGGGGCTACCAAGAGACCCAGTACTTC.

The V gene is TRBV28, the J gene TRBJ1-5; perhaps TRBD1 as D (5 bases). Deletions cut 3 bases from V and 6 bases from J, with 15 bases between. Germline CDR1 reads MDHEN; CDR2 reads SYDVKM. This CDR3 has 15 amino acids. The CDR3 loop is CASSLRQGVSQPQHF. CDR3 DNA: TGTGCCAGCAGTTTGAGGCAGGGAGTGAGTCAGCCCCAGCATTTT. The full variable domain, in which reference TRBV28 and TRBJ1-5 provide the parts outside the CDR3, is DVKVTQSSRYLVKRTGEKVFLECVQDMDHENMFWYRQDPGLGLRLIYFSYDVKMKEKGDIPEGYSVSREKKERFSLILESASTNQTSMYLCASSLRQGVSQPQHFGDGTRLSIL.

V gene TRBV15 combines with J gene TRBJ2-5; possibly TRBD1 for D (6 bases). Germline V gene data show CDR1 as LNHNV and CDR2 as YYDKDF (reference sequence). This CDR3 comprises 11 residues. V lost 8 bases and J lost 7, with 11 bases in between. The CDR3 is CATGGAGTQYF. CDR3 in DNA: TGTGCCACCGGGGGCGCGGGGACCCAGTACTTC. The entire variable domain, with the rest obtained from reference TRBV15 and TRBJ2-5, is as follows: DAMVIQNPRYQVTQFGKPVTLSCSQTLNHNVMYWYQQKSSQAPKLLFHYYDKDFNNEADTPDNFQSRRPNTSFCFLDIRSPGLGDTAMYLCATGGAGTQYFGPGTRLLVL.

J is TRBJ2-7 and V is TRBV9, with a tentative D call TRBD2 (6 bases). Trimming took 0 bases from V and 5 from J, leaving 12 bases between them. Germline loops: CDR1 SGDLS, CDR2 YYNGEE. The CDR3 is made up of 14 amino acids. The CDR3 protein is CASSVDGSGDEQYF. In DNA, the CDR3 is TGTGCCAGCAGCGTAGACGGGAGTGGGGACGAGCAGTACTTC.

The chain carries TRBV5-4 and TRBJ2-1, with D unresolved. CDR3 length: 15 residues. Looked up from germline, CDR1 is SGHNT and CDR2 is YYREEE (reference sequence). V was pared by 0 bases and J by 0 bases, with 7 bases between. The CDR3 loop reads CASSLDLLSYNEQFF. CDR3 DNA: TGTGCCAGCAGCTTGGATTTGCTCTCCTACAATGAGCAGTTCTTC.

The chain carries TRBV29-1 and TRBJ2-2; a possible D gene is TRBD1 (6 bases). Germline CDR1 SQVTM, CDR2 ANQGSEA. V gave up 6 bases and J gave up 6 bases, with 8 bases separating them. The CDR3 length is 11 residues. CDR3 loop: CSVNRAGELFF. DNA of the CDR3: TGCAGCGTGAACAGGGCCGGGGAGCTGTTTTTT.